These 30 T cell receptor beta chains share one sample of origin, sequenced in a study of OX40 agonist ivuxolimab in advanced cancers. Produced via immunoSEQ multiplex PCR; TCRdb's table is partial and in-frame only. The table has under 50,000 clones, 80% seen once. Sequenced material: CD4+ or CD8+ T cells sorted from blood, taken in a trial of the OX40 agonist ivuxolimab. These receptors originate from an adult with an advanced solid tumor such as melanoma, head and neck, liver or kidney cancer.

The rearrangement uses TRBV5-1 and TRBJ2-1; 7 nucleotides match TRBD1. This CDR3 contains 16 residues. With 0 bases clipped from V and 3 bases from J, the junction kept 6 bases outside the gene matches. Germline-derived CDR1 and CDR2 are SGHRS and YFSETQ. CDR3 residues: CASSLELGTDYNEQFF. CDR3 DNA sequence: TGCGCCAGCAGCTTGGAATTGGGGACAGACTACAATGAGCAGTTCTTC.

The chain carries TRBV2 and TRBJ1-5; TRBD1 is a possible D gene (6 bases). The CDR3 loop spans 17 amino acids. Germline values: CDR1 SNHLY, CDR2 FYNNEI. Between the trimmed V and J ends, which lost 3 bases and 3 bases, there was a span of 18 bases. CDR3 nucleotide sequence: TGTGCCAGCAGTGATTTACTAATTACAGGGAACAATCAGCCCCAGCATTTT. It is translated as CASSDLLITGNNQPQHF. Combining the CDR3 with reference TRBV2 and TRBJ1-5 gives the whole variable domain EPEVTQTPSHQVTQMGQEVILRCVPISNHLYFYWYRQILGQKVEFLVSFYNNEISEKSEIFDDQFSVERPDGSNFTLKIRSTKLEDSAMYFCASSDLLITGNNQPQHFGDGTRLSIL.

A single count supports this clone. V usage is TRBV6-1 and J usage is TRBJ2-5, with TRBD2 matching over 10 bases. The trim removed 6 bases at V and 2 bases at J, leaving 6 bases unmatched. CDR1 and CDR2 (germline): MNHNS, SASEGT. This CDR3 has 15 amino acids. The CDR3 region has the DNA TGTGCCAGCAGCCGAATAGCGGGAGGACAAGAGACCCAGTACTTC. Its protein is CASSRIAGGQETQYF.

In regard to this clone: This may arise from a read error, as a much more abundant clone is one base away. Distinct nucleotide sequences in the sample also encode this CDR3. The chain uses TRBV7-9 and TRBJ1-1; possibly TRBD1 for D (5 bases). Trimming pared 5 bases from V and 11 bases from J, leaving 18 bases between. CDR1 is SEHNR, CDR2 FQNEAQ, per germline (reference sequence). CDR3 length equals 13 residues. In DNA form, the CDR3 reads TGTGCCAGCAGCACAGGACGTTCTAATGAGGCTTTCTTT. Translating it yields CASSTGRSNEAFF.

The DNA for the CDR3 is TGTGCCAGCCGTCGGGGAGGGGGCTTCTACGAGCAGTACTTC. Translating gives CASRRGGGFYEQYF. The rearrangement links TRBV27 to TRBJ2-7, with D perhaps matching TRBD1 or TRBD2 (7 bases each). The V gene's germline CDR1 is MNHEY and CDR2 SMNVEV (reference sequence). The length of the CDR3 is 14 residues. The V and J ends lost 8 bases and 3 bases respectively, with 17 bases between them.

This clone has only a few counts. The rearrangement uses TRBV9 and TRBJ1-1; TRBD1 might be the D (5 bases). Germline CDR1 is SGDLS and CDR2 is YYNGEE. This CDR3 comprises 14 residues. V was shortened by 2 bases and J by 5 bases, with 13 bases between the two germline ends. CDR3: CASSVGAGDTEAFF. CDR3 nucleotides: TGTGCCAGCAGCGTTGGGGCCGGGGATACTGAAGCTTTCTTT.

V is TRBV28 and J is TRBJ1-2; unclear D gene. The CDR3 consists of 14 residues. Looked up from germline, CDR1 is MDHEN and CDR2 is SYDVKM. V lost 7 bases and J lost 8, with 20 bases in between. The DNA for the CDR3 is TGTGCCAGCACCACGAGGTCGGGTATAGGAGGCTACACCTTC. Amino acids: CASTTRSGIGGYTF.

This clone was recorded once. This chain joins TRBV7-8 and TRBJ2-7; a weak D match, TRBD2 (6 bases). V lost 5 bases and J lost 7, with 18 bases in between. This CDR3 region has 14 residues. CDR1 is SGHVS and CDR2 is FQNEAQ in the germline V gene. The CDR3 loop reads CASSPRDSSWEQYF. The CDR3 DNA sequence: TGTGCCAGCAGCCCCCGGGACTCCTCCTGGGAGCAGTACTTC.

This clone appeared a single time. V and J are TRBV5-4 and TRBJ1-2; D remains unclear. The germline V and J ends were trimmed by 3 bases and 8 bases, with 14 bases remaining between them. Per germline, CDR1 SGHNT and CDR2 YYREEE (reference sequence). The CDR3 is 13 amino acids. Here the CDR3 DNA reads TGTGCCAGCAGCTACGCACCAACGGAAGGCTACACCTTC. This gives the protein CASSYAPTEGYTF.

CDR3 region: CASSFQPRTEAFF. The CDR3 DNA reads TGTGCCAGCAGCTTTCAACCCCGCACTGAAGCTTTCTTT. The chain has TRBV5-6 and TRBJ1-1, with D hard to call. CDR3 length equals 13 residues. Trimming shortened V by 2 bases and J by 4 bases, and 9 bases separated the two germline ends. Germline V gene sequence: CDR1 SGHDT, CDR2 YYEEEE.

The chain carries TRBV30 and TRBJ1-3, with D perhaps matching TRBD1 (5 bases). The CDR3 is 12 amino acids. Germline lookup yields CDR1 GTSNPN and CDR2 SVGIG (reference sequence). The V and J ends lost 7 bases and 2 bases respectively, with 9 bases between them. CDR3 nucleotides: TGTGCCTTGGGGCCTACTGGAAACACCATATATTTT. Translation: CALGPTGNTIYF.

The V and J genes are TRBV18 and TRBJ1-6; D ambiguous. The V end was cut by 4 bases, the J end by 4 bases, with 8 bases between. From germline, CDR1 is KGHSH and CDR2 LQKENI. The CDR3 contains 14 residues. The CDR3 DNA is TGTGCCAGCTCACAGGATCAGTATAATTCACCCCTCCACTTT. This translates into CASSQDQYNSPLHF.

This clone was seen a handful of times. The V gene is TRBV6-1, the J gene TRBJ2-5; 9 bases fit TRBD1. The germline CDR1 and CDR2 sequences are MNHNS and SASEGT. This CDR3 contains 15 residues. The junction had 9 bases not matched to a gene; V was cut back by 3 bases and J by 7 bases. CDR3 nucleotide sequence: TGTGCCAGCAGTGAGAGACAGGGGGGTAGGGTGACCCAGTACTTC. Its translation is CASSERQGGRVTQYF.

The V gene is TRBV6-5, the J gene TRBJ1-4; 7 nucleotides line up with TRBD1. V was pared by 5 bases and J by 4 bases, with 7 bases of the junction left unmatched. Germline CDR1 MNHEY, CDR2 SVGAGI. This CDR3 spans 15 amino acids. CDR3 DNA: TGTGCCAGCAGTCGAGGGACAGCCCTTAATGAAAAACTGTTTTTT. Translation: CASSRGTALNEKLFF.

The CDR3: CAWSPRVLAGSTGELFF. The CDR3 DNA is TGTGCCTGGAGTCCGAGGGTACTAGCGGGAAGCACCGGGGAGCTGTTTTTT. The rearrangement links TRBV30 to TRBJ2-2, with TRBD2 identical over 10 bases. The J segment lost 4 bases and the V segment lost 2 bases, leaving 10 bases of the junction unmatched. CDR1 is GTSNPN and CDR2 is SVGIG in the germline V gene (reference sequence). The length of the CDR3 is 17 residues.

This clone was detected a few times. The chain has TRBV6-6 and TRBJ1-1; unclear D gene. Germline CDR1 MNHNY, CDR2 SVGAGI (reference sequence). Trimming cost V 9 bases and J 1 base, with 12 bases left between them. The CDR3 runs to 13 residues. The CDR3 is CASSSVENTEAFF. CDR3 sequence (DNA): TGTGCCAGTTCCTCAGTCGAGAACACTGAAGCTTTCTTT.

This chain connects TRBV11-2 to TRBJ1-2; D call uncertain. Germline V gene sequence: CDR1 SGHAT, CDR2 FQNNGV. The germline V and J ends were trimmed by 4 bases and 6 bases, with 18 bases remaining between them. The CDR3 spans 15 residues. The CDR3 DNA sequence: TGTGCCAGCAGCTCGCCGTCCAAGGGTGAGGATGGCTACACCTTC. Encoded protein: CASSSPSKGEDGYTF.

The chain uses TRBV5-1 and TRBJ2-5; no clear D. CDR3 size: 15 residues. The germline V gene encodes CDR1 SGHRS and CDR2 YFSETQ. V lost 0 bases and J lost 4, with 13 bases in between. This CDR3 is CASSLVPVSRETQYF. As DNA, the CDR3 is TGCGCCAGCAGCTTGGTTCCAGTTTCGCGAGAGACCCAGTACTTC.

The V call is TRBV12-5, the J call TRBJ1-1; D call uncertain. The V end lost 5 bases, the J end lost 2 bases, and 9 bases lay between the germline ends. There are 13 residues in the CDR3. The germline V gene has CDR1 LGHNT and CDR2 FRNRAP. The CDR3 region is CASGNGPNTEAFF. The CDR3 DNA follows: TGTGCTAGTGGTAACGGACCCAACACTGAAGCTTTCTTT. The variable domain in full, with the rest retrieved from reference TRBV12-5 and TRBJ1-1, is DARVTQTPRHKVTEMGQEVTMRCQPILGHNTVFWYRQTMMQGLELLAYFRNRAPLDDSGMPKDRFSAEMPDATLATLKIQPSEPRDSAVYFCASGNGPNTEAFFGQGTRLTVV.

The J gene is TRBJ2-5, the V gene TRBV2; 7 positions agree with TRBD1. Losses at the gene ends were 6 bases for V and 2 bases for J; bases not matched to a gene: 3. Per germline, CDR1 SNHLY and CDR2 FYNNEI. The CDR3 covers 13 residues. The CDR3 sequence is CASSRDSQETQYF. The CDR3 nucleotides are TGTGCCAGCAGCAGGGACAGTCAAGAGACCCAGTACTTC.

This clone was seen just once. This chain connects TRBV5-1 to TRBJ1-1, with a tentative D call TRBD1 (6 bases). Germline V gene lookup returns CDR1 SGHRS and CDR2 YFSETQ. The V end lost 4 bases, the J end lost 1 base, and 11 bases lay between the germline ends. This CDR3 region has 14 residues. The CDR3 DNA reads TGCGCCAGCAGCCCGGGACAACAGAACACTGAAGCTTTCTTT. This encodes CASSPGQQNTEAFF.

The table lists this clone with a count of one. The chain has TRBV9 and TRBJ2-1; TRBD2 agrees at 10 bases. This CDR3 region has 14 residues. Germline V gene sequence: CDR1 SGDLS, CDR2 YYNGEE. Losses at the gene ends were 2 bases for V and 6 bases for J; bases not matched to a gene: 2. CDR3 region: CASSVGTSANEQFF. The CDR3 DNA reads as TGTGCCAGCAGCGTTGGGACTAGCGCCAATGAGCAGTTCTTC.

The chain recombines TRBV5-1 with TRBJ2-2, with TRBD1 matching 9 bases. CDR1 SGHRS and CDR2 YFSETQ come from the germline V gene. V lost 4 bases, J lost 3 bases, and 4 bases stayed unmatched. The length of the CDR3 is 15 residues. DNA for the CDR3: TGCGCCAGCAGCGAGGGACAGGGACACACCGGGGAGCTGTTTTTT. Translating gives CASSEGQGHTGELFF.

J is TRBJ2-2 and V is TRBV12-5; TRBD1 or TRBD2 may be the D gene (5 bases each). CDR1 is LGHNT, CDR2 FRNRAP, per germline. The CDR3 consists of 13 residues. For the CDR3, the DNA is TGTGCCGCCGGGGACGGAAACACCGGGGAGCTGTTTTTT. It yields the protein CAAGDGNTGELFF.

CDR3 DNA: TGTGCCAGCAGTGATCAGGGACGGAGGGGAAATGAGCAGTTCTTC. This encodes CASSDQGRRGNEQFF. The V and J genes are TRBV6-1 and TRBJ2-1; TRBD2 is a possible D gene (6 bases). Germline loops: CDR1 MNHNS, CDR2 SASEGT. The length of the CDR3 is 15 residues. V lost 3 bases and J 7 bases, leaving 16 bases between the germline ends.

The chain combines TRBV5-1 with TRBJ2-7; D may be TRBD1 (5 bases). Germline V gene data show CDR1 as SGHRS and CDR2 as YFSETQ. Trimming took 8 bases from V and 5 from J, leaving 20 bases between them. The CDR3 is 14 amino acids. The DNA for the CDR3 is TGCGCCAGTACTGTAGGGGCCACGTGGGACGAGCAGTACTTC. Amino acid sequence: CASTVGATWDEQYF.

The chain has TRBV27 and TRBJ2-7; D is unclear. The ends were cut back, 3 bases at V and 3 bases at J, with 9 bases in the middle. Germline CDR1 and CDR2: MNHEY and SMNVEV (reference sequence). The CDR3 is 13 residues long. As DNA, the CDR3 is TGTGCCAGCAGTTTGCTCGGAAACTACGAGCAGTACTTC. It specifies CASSLLGNYEQYF.

The gene calls are TRBV5-6 and TRBJ1-3; D gene unclear. The V gene lost 2 bases and the J gene lost 0 bases, with 12 bases spanning the gap. This CDR3 is 16 amino acids long. CDR1 and CDR2 from the germline V gene are SGHDT and YYEEEE. For the CDR3, the DNA is TGTGCCAGCAGCTTATCTGACCGGCTCTCTGGAAACACCATATATTTT. It translates to CASSLSDRLSGNTIYF. The full variable domain, completed using reference TRBV5-6 and TRBJ1-3, is DAGVTQSPTHLIKTRGQQVTLRCSPKSGHDTVSWYQQALGQGPQFIFQYYEEEERQRGNFPDRFSGHQFPNYSSELNVNALLLGDSALYLCASSLSDRLSGNTIYFGEGSWLTVV.

The V call is TRBV19, the J call TRBJ2-1; tentative D call: TRBD2 (5 bases). Deletions cut 6 bases from V and 6 bases from J, with 12 bases between. This CDR3 has 13 amino acids. Germline CDR1 and CDR2: LNHDA and SQIVND (reference sequence). The CDR3 spells CASRSRGRNEQFF. CDR3 nucleotides: TGTGCCAGTAGATCCCGGGGTCGCAATGAGCAGTTCTTC.

This clone came up once. This chain uses TRBV11-3 with TRBJ2-1; D ambiguous. Trimming took 2 bases from V and 5 from J, leaving 16 bases between them. CDR1 and CDR2 (germline): SGHNT, YENEEA. CDR3 length: 16 residues. This CDR3 is CASSLRYGDANNEQFF. The DNA of the CDR3 is TGTGCCAGCAGCTTACGGTATGGTGACGCCAACAATGAGCAGTTCTTC. The full variable domain, with the rest looked up from reference TRBV11-3 and TRBJ2-1, is EAGVVQSPRYKIIEKKQPVAFWCNPISGHNTLYWYLQNLGQGPELLIRYENEEAVDDSQLPKDRFSAERLKGVDSTLKIQPAELGDSAVYLCASSLRYGDANNEQFFGPGTRLTVL.